This TCR beta chain was retrieved from a study of blood T cell repertoires in COVID-19. Study as a whole: The United States, Italy and Spain were the sources of the acute and convalescent COVID-19 samples.

Seattle patients were enrolled while actively infected and followed longitudinally. Authors' data handling: The assay estimated nucleated cells by amplifying reference gene primers. Assay used: immunoSEQ multiplex PCR; TCRdb lists only in-frame clones, some missing. V and J calls plus clone size are reproduced from that table; the DNA served to infer D and trimming. This sample has about 480,000 clones, with 70% to 90% found just once. The CDR3 extends over 15 amino acids. J lost 8 bases, V lost 5 bases, and 13 bases had no gene match. Per germline, CDR1 SGHRS and CDR2 YFSETQ. The sequenced sample consisted of peripheral blood. The chain uses TRBV5-1 and TRBJ1-2, with 9 bases fitting TRBD1. The source of this sequence is a woman between 50 and 59 years old with COVID-19, enrolled during active disease. CDR3 sequence: CASRLRDRELQGYTF. Written as DNA, the CDR3 is TGCGCCAGCAGACTCCGGGACAGGGAGTTGCAAGGCTACACCTTC. The full variable domain, in which reference TRBV5-1 and TRBJ1-2 provide the parts outside the CDR3, is KAGVTQTPRYLIKTRGQQVTLSCSPISGHRSVSWYQQTPGQGLQFLFEYFSETQRNKGNFPGRFSGRQFSNSRSEMNVSTLELGDSALYLCASRLRDRELQGYTFGSGTRLTVV.